The rows below give T cell receptor beta chains drawn from one sample of a study of shared clonotypes between healthy human individuals. Profiled with immunoSEQ multiplex PCR; TCRdb holds only in-frame clones, not every one. The repertoire consists of roughly 520,000 clones, with more than 95% occurring once and the leading ten covering approximately 0.067%. Sequences were obtained from naive CD4+ T cells sorted from blood. The receptors come from a woman in her 30s in good health. Both conserved end residues are part of each CDR3. The D gene is left open where the match is weak. Clone sizes are given selectively: once, few, many, or a class where the clone is expanded.

V gene	D gene	J gene	clone size	CDR3 protein	CDR3 DNA
TRBV7-7	TRBD2	TRBJ2-1	.	CASSLGPRELDEQFF	TGTGCCAGCAGCTTAGGGCCGCGGGAGTTGGATGAGCAGTTCTTC
TRBV5-4	.	TRBJ2-4	.	CASSFQSWAKNIQYF	TGTGCCAGCAGCTTTCAGAGTTGGGCCAAAAACATTCAGTACTTC
TRBV11-3	.	TRBJ2-3	.	CASSLVGGSDTQYF	TGTGCCAGCAGCTTAGTGGGCGGTTCAGATACGCAGTATTTT
TRBV7-9	.	TRBJ2-3	.	CASSSLGGFADTQYF	TGTGCCAGCAGCTCATTGGGGGGTTTCGCCGATACGCAGTATTTT
TRBV28	TRBD2	TRBJ2-7	.	CASSGRGSYEQYF	TGTGCCAGCAGCGGGCGGGGGTCCTACGAGCAGTACTTC
TRBV5-6	.	TRBJ2-7	.	CASSLWGSPSYEQYF	TGTGCCAGCAGCTTGTGGGGGAGTCCCTCCTACGAGCAGTACTTC
TRBV10-3	TRBD2	TRBJ2-1	.	CAISESLAGVKNEQFF	TGTGCCATCAGTGAGTCCCTAGCGGGAGTAAAGAATGAGCAGTTCTTC
TRBV2	.	TRBJ2-6	.	CASRTLQTPGANVLTF	TGTGCCAGCAGAACCCTCCAAACGCCTGGGGCCAACGTCCTGACTTTC
TRBV7-9	TRBD1	TRBJ2-7	.	CATQTGVVSYEQYF	TGTGCCACCCAGACAGGGGTCGTCTCCTACGAGCAGTACTTC
TRBV28	TRBD1	TRBJ1-2	.	CASTKGQGAGGYTF	TGTGCCAGCACCAAGGGACAGGGGGCGGGGGGCTACACCTTC
TRBV28	.	TRBJ1-1	.	CASSSTRRASELKSFF	TGTGCCAGCAGTTCTACGAGGAGGGCGTCAGAACTGAAGTCCTTCTTT
TRBV29-1	.	TRBJ1-1	.	CSVAGQLNTEAFF	TGCAGCGTCGCCGGACAGCTGAACACTGAAGCTTTCTTT
TRBV5-5	.	TRBJ2-2	.	CASILDGTNTGELFF	TGTGCCAGCATTCTCGACGGAACGAACACCGGGGAGCTGTTTTTT
TRBV10-1	TRBD1	TRBJ1-2	.	CASSESRDRVYGYTF	TGCGCCAGCAGTGAGTCGAGGGACAGGGTCTATGGCTACACCTTC
TRBV19	TRBD1	TRBJ1-5	once	CASSWDRGSNQPQHF	TGTGCCAGTAGTTGGGACAGGGGGAGCAATCAGCCCCAGCATTTT
TRBV2	.	TRBJ2-1	.	CASSDISSYNEQFF	TGTGCCAGCAGTGACATAAGCTCCTACAATGAGCAGTTCTTC